The rows below give T cell receptor beta chains drawn from one sample of a study of blood T cell repertoires in COVID-19. Libraries were prepared by immunoSEQ multiplex PCR; TCRdb keeps only in-frame clonotypes and omits some of them. The sample yields some 220,000 clones, 75% to 85% seen once. The sequencing sample was made of peripheral blood. Receptors originate from a woman aged 70 to 79 with COVID-19, enrolled during active disease. Both conserved end residues are part of each CDR3. Fields, in order: J gene, D gene, clone size, V gene, CDR3 protein, CDR3 DNA. D genes are given only for firm matches. Some rows have no size entry. The others give once, few or many, or a class for an expanded clone.

TRBJ1-1 | . | . | TRBV23-1 | CASSQYLTGNTEAFF | TGCGCCAGCAGTCAATATCTCACAGGGAACACTGAAGCTTTCTTT
TRBJ1-2 | TRBD1 | few | TRBV3-1/TRBV3-2 | CASSQNRGRVGGYTF | TGTGCCAGCAGCCAGAACAGGGGGCGGGTCGGTGGCTACACCTTC
TRBJ1-1 | . | . | TRBV6-2/TRBV6-3 | CASSYIGGKNTEAFF | TGTGCCAGCAGTTACATCGGGGGGAAGAACACTGAAGCTTTCTTT
TRBJ1-2 | . | . | TRBV6-5 | CASSYRQDRDYGYTF | TGTGCCAGCAGTTACAGACAGGATCGCGACTATGGCTACACCTTC
TRBJ2-7 | TRBD2 | . | TRBV11-2 | CASSALGLASYEQYF | TGTGCCAGCAGCGCATTAGGACTAGCGTCTTACGAGCAGTACTTC
TRBJ2-7 | . | . | TRBV10-3 | CAISDPNSYEQYF | TGTGCCATCAGTGATCCAAACAGCTACGAGCAGTACTTC
TRBJ2-2 | . | . | TRBV2 | CASSDLIGSAGELFF | TGTGCCAGCAGTGATCTAATCGGGAGCGCAGGGGAGCTGTTTTTT
TRBJ2-2 | TRBD1 | . | TRBV5-1 | CASSPTKGTGSTTGELFF | TGCGCCAGCAGTCCTACTAAAGGGACAGGGTCCACGACCGGGGAGCTGTTTTTT
TRBJ1-6 | . | . | TRBV7-2 | CASSSAYTGNSPLHF | TGTGCCAGCAGCTCTGCCTATACAGGGAATTCACCCCTCCACTTT
TRBJ2-5 | . | . | TRBV19 | CASSMGDIQETQYF | TGTGCCAGTAGTATGGGGGACATCCAAGAGACCCAGTACTTC
TRBJ1-4 | TRBD1 | . | TRBV29-1 | CSVGGQGNEKLFF | TGCAGCGTTGGGGGACAGGGTAATGAAAAACTGTTTTTT
TRBJ1-2 | . | . | TRBV19 | CASSIAPGSMDYGYTF | TGTGCCAGTAGTATAGCTCCGGGGTCTATGGACTATGGCTACACCTTC
TRBJ2-1 | TRBD2 | . | TRBV6-2/TRBV6-3 | CASSLLAASYNEQFF | TGTGCCAGCAGCCTACTAGCGGCCTCCTACAATGAGCAGTTCTTC
TRBJ2-3 | . | . | TRBV5-4 | CASSGIASTDTQYF | TGTGCCAGCAGCGGAATAGCTAGCACAGATACGCAGTATTTT
TRBJ1-1 | . | . | TRBV19 | CASSIGAQGTEAFF | TGTGCCAGTAGTATAGGTGCCCAGGGAACTGAAGCTTTCTTT
TRBJ2-3 | TRBD2 | . | TRBV7-2 | CASSSRPAGSTDTQYF | TGTGCCAGCAGCTCCCGGCCAGCGGGGAGCACAGATACGCAGTATTTT
TRBJ1-5 | TRBD1 | few | TRBV7-2 | CASSAKTGFNQPQHF | TGTGCCAGCAGCGCGAAGACAGGGTTCAATCAGCCCCAGCATTTT
TRBJ1-2 | . | . | TRBV12-3/TRBV12-4 | CASSGQNFYGYTF | TGTGCCAGCAGTGGACAGAATTTCTATGGCTACACCTTC
TRBJ1-1 | . | few | TRBV27 | CARGARAVNTEAFF | TGTGCCAGGGGCGCGAGGGCGGTGAACACTGAAGCTTTCTTT
TRBJ1-5 | . | . | TRBV7-2 | CASSLEGGAWNQPQHF | TGTGCCAGCAGCTTAGAAGGAGGGGCGTGGAATCAGCCCCAGCATTTT
TRBJ1-2 | TRBD1 | . | TRBV5-6 | CASSSGQANYGYTF | TGTGCCAGCAGCTCAGGACAGGCTAACTATGGCTACACCTTC
TRBJ1-1 | . | . | TRBV4-3 | CASSQEWGNEAFF | TGCGCCAGCAGCCAAGAATGGGGCAATGAAGCTTTCTTT
TRBJ2-6 | . | once | TRBV6-6 | CASSYSGAGANVLTF | TGTGCCAGCAGTTACTCAGGGGCTGGGGCCAACGTCCTGACTTTC
TRBJ1-1 | . | . | TRBV27 | CASSLRQMNTEAFF | TGTGCCAGCAGTTTAAGACAGATGAACACTGAAGCTTTCTTT
TRBJ1-2 | . | . | TRBV3-1/TRBV3-2 | CASSQVEDGYTF | TGTGCCAGCAGCCAAGTTGAGGATGGCTACACCTTC
TRBJ2-3 | TRBD2 | . | TRBV28 | CASSGLAGGWRHTQYF | TGTGCCAGCAGTGGACTAGCGGGGGGCTGGAGGCATACGCAGTATTTT
TRBJ2-3 | . | . | TRBV12-3/TRBV12-4 | CASRGRDTQYF | TGTGCCAGCAGGGGGCGGGATACGCAGTATTTT
TRBJ1-2 | . | . | TRBV7-2 | CASSLDQGTYGYTF | TGTGCCAGCAGCTTAGATCAGGGGACCTATGGCTACACCTTC
TRBJ1-6 | TRBD1 | . | TRBV25-1 | CASSDSVGQINSPLHF | TGTGCCAGCAGTGATTCCGTGGGACAGATCAATTCACCCCTCCACTTT
TRBJ1-2 | . | . | TRBV13 | CASSRPGYGYTF | TGTGCCAGCAGCCGCCCAGGGTATGGCTACACCTTC
TRBJ2-7 | TRBD2 | . | TRBV18 | CASSPRVAGDSEQYF | TGTGCCAGCTCACCTCGCGTAGCGGGAGATTCCGAGCAGTACTTC
TRBJ2-7 | TRBD1 | . | TRBV4-1 | CASSQDPARTGYEQYF | TGCGCCAGCAGCCAAGATCCCGCCCGGACAGGCTACGAGCAGTACTTC
TRBJ1-2 | TRBD1 | . | TRBV7-2 | CASSEQGAYGYTF | TGTGCCAGCAGCGAGCAGGGGGCTTATGGCTACACCTTC
TRBJ1-1 | . | . | TRBV7-8 | CASSLSTGTYAEAFF | TGTGCCAGCAGCCTTTCGACAGGTACTTACGCTGAAGCTTTCTTT
TRBJ1-1 | . | . | TRBV4-2 | CASSQDPAGNTEAFF | TGTGCCAGCAGCCAAGATCCAGCGGGGAACACTGAAGCTTTCTTT
TRBJ2-5 | TRBD2 | . | TRBV5-6 | CASSLSGRETQYF | TGTGCCAGCAGCCTTAGCGGGAGGGAGACCCAGTACTTC
TRBJ2-5 | TRBD1 | . | TRBV4-2 | CASSQGIQGRQETQYF | TGTGCCAGCAGCCAAGGGATACAGGGGCGACAAGAGACCCAGTACTTC
TRBJ1-2 | . | few | TRBV27 | CASSLLAGLDGYTF | TGTGCCAGCAGTTTACTAGCAGGTCTGGATGGCTACACCTTC
TRBJ1-1 | . | . | TRBV5-6 | CASSFGVVNTEAFF | TGTGCCAGCAGCTTCGGGGTTGTGAACACTGAAGCTTTCTTT
TRBJ2-2 | TRBD2 | few | TRBV11-2 | CASHVQRGNTGELFF | TGTGCCAGCCACGTCCAGCGGGGGAACACCGGGGAGCTGTTTTTT
TRBJ2-7 | . | . | TRBV2 | CASSERWGGGGEQYF | TGTGCCAGCAGTGAAAGGTGGGGGGGCGGAGGCGAGCAGTACTTC
TRBJ1-4 | . | . | TRBV4-1 | CASSQAGLFSNEKLFF | TGCGCCAGCAGCCAAGCGGGACTTTTTTCTAATGAAAAACTGTTTTTT
TRBJ2-1 | TRBD2 | . | TRBV4-2 | CASSQERGASEQFF | TGTGCCAGCAGCCAAGAGCGGGGGGCCAGTGAGCAGTTCTTC